Reported below is one TCR beta chain. The data stem from a study of blood T cell repertoires in COVID-19. Generated by immunoSEQ multiplex PCR, the TCRdb table keeps only in-frame clones and is missing some. The table has 250,000 to 350,000 clones, around 85% seen once; the top ten hold about 2.5%. Germline V gives CDR1 SGHKS, CDR2 YYEKEE (reference sequence). This CDR3 is 13 amino acids long. Trimming stripped 3 bases from V and 10 bases from J, with 16 bases between. Ages ranged from about 18 to 89 years, with residence in 24 US areas. Cohort placement rested on clinical history that participants reported themselves.

The specimen sequenced was PBMCs or T cells enriched from blood (not recorded which). The V call is TRBV5-5, the J call TRBJ1-1, with D uncertain. This TCR was recovered from a woman between 50 and 59 years old who had recovered from COVID-19. The CDR3 region is CASSSPGRGSAFF. CDR3 nucleotide sequence: TGTGCCAGCAGCTCACCCGGGCGGGGATCAGCTTTCTTT.